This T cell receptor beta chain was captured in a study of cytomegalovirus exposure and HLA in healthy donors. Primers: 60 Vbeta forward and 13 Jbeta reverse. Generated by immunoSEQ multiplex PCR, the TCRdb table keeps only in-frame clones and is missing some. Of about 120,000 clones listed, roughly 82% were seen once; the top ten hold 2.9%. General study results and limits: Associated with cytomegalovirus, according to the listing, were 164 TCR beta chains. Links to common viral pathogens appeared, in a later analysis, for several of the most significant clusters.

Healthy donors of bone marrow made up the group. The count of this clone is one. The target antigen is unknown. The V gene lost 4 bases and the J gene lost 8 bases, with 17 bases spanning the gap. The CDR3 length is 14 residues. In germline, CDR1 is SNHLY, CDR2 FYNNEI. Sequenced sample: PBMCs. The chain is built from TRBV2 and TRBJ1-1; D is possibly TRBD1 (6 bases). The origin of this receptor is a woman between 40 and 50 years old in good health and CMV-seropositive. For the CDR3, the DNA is TGTGCCAGCAGTGTGATGGGGGCGCAGGGGGAAGCTTTCTTT. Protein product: CASSVMGAQGEAFF.